The T cell receptor (beta chain) under discussion was sequenced for a study of somatic mutations in cytotoxic T cells in rheumatoid arthritis. Overall study context: Purity of nearly 100% was reached when some V beta antibody-stained T-cell populations were flow-sorted, including V beta1+ cells sequenced for TCRB.

Deletions cut 3 bases from V and 3 bases from J, with 21 bases between. The CDR3 sequence is 17 residues long. Germline V gives CDR1 MDHEN, CDR2 SYDVKM. Libraries were prepared by immunoSEQ multiplex PCR; TCRdb keeps only in-frame clonotypes and omits some of them. The sample lists more than 8,000 clones; 80% were seen once. The chain combines TRBV28 with TRBJ2-7, with D possibly matching TRBD1 (6 bases). Sequenced material: CD8+ T cells sorted from blood. This receptor was obtained from an adult with rheumatoid arthritis. CDR3 DNA sequence: TGTGCCAGCAGTTTTCCCTACTCCGACAGGCGGATCTACGAGCAGTACTTC. As protein: CASSFPYSDRRIYEQYF.